This T cell receptor beta chain comes out of a study of blood T cell repertoires in COVID-19. Across the whole study: The United States, Italy and Spain supplied acute and convalescent COVID-19 samples. From T cells, B-cell-depleted T cells, or PBMCs came the material, which was cDNA or gDNA.

Per the original methods: Amplification with reference gene primers provided the estimates of nucleated cell counts. Here immunoSEQ multiplex PCR was the method, and the copy in TCRdb shows in-frame clones only, minus some. The DNA gave D and trimming, while V, J and clone size come from that table. The sample holds roughly 150,000 clones, less than 85% seen once. Germline V CDR1 and CDR2: KGHDR, SFDVKD. V shed 7 bases and J 0 bases; nucleotides not matched to a gene: 4. This CDR3 has 15 residues. The origin of this receptor is an elderly woman with active or convalescent COVID-19. The J gene is TRBJ2-3, the V gene TRBV24-1; 9 bases match TRBD1. Specimen: peripheral blood. The CDR3 DNA sequence: TGTGCCACCAGCCTTGGGACAGGGAGCACAGATACGCAGTATTTT. This sequence encodes CATSLGTGSTDTQYF.